The 32 T cell receptor beta chains below come from one sample, sequenced in a study of CD8+CD57+ T cells in acquired aplastic anemia. In patients chosen for sequencing, flow cytometry had shown CD8+CD57+ cell expansion. Genomic DNA provided the template from which TCR beta VDJ and CDR3 profiles were obtained. In TCRdb, the reads were re-called with MiXCR into one record per CDR3 protein. The sample lists around 430,000 distinct CDR3 sequences, around 30% occurring once. Sequencing was performed on sorted CD4+, CD8+, or CD8+CD57+ T cells (not recorded which) from PBMCs. The receptors were sampled from a human donor with aplastic anemia.

This clonotype has at least ten counts. CDR3 loop: CASSKNYEQYF. The CDR3 region has the DNA TGTGCCAGCAGCAAGAACTACGAGCAGTACTTC. The rearrangement joins TRBV12-3 or TRBV12-4 to TRBJ2-7; D ambiguous. Trimming took off 6 bases at V and 3 bases at J, with 6 bases between the two ends. The CDR3 totals 11 residues.

Many counts were recorded for this clonotype. The rearrangement joins TRBV20-1 to TRBJ2-7, with 8 bases matching TRBD2. Germline lookup yields CDR1 DFQATT and CDR2 SNEGSKA (reference sequence). The CDR3 consists of 13 residues. With V trimmed by 4 bases and J by 2 bases, 4 bases remained unmatched. In nucleotides, the CDR3 is TGCAGTGCTACTAGCGGGCTAACCTACGAGCAGTACTTC. Its protein is CSATSGLTYEQYF.

This clonotype showed up just a few times. The rearrangement links TRBV15 to TRBJ2-7; a weak D match, TRBD2 (6 bases). There are 13 residues in the CDR3. The V and J ends lost 4 bases and 3 bases respectively, with 10 bases between them. Germline values: CDR1 LNHNV, CDR2 YYDKDF (reference sequence). Here the CDR3 DNA reads TGTGCCACCAGCAACGGGGGAAACTACGAGCAGTACGTC. Translating gives CATSNGGNYEQYV.

Turning to this clonotype: No conserved phenylalanine or tryptophan ends this CDR3, so it is likely a read error. The chain carries TRBV20-1 and TRBJ2-1, with D perhaps matching TRBD2 (5 bases). Germline V lookup: CDR1 DFQATT, CDR2 SNEGSKA (reference sequence). V lost 0 bases and J 0 bases, leaving 9 bases between the germline ends. The CDR3 totals 15 residues. CDR3 nucleotide sequence: TGCAGTGCTAGAGACTCGGGGAGCTCCTACAATGAGCAGTTCCTC. Translated: CSARDSGSSYNEQFL.

In its sample, this clonotype was seen many times. The chain uses TRBV20-1 and TRBJ1-5; possible D gene TRBD1, 5 bases. This CDR3 is built from 16 residues. From germline, CDR1 is DFQATT and CDR2 SNEGSKA (reference sequence). Deletions cut 3 bases from V and 0 bases from J, with 15 bases between. This CDR3 reads CSASNYRDGSNQPQHF. As DNA, the CDR3 is TGCAGTGCTAGCAATTATCGGGACGGTAGCAATCAGCCCCAGCATTTT.

At least ten counts were recorded for this clonotype. The genes are TRBV5-1 and TRBJ2-7, with D possibly TRBD2 on 7 matching bases. The CDR3 has 14 amino acids. The V and J ends lost 0 bases and 2 bases respectively, with 9 bases between them. Germline CDR1 and CDR2: SGHRS and YFSETQ. CDR3 nucleotide sequence: TGCGCCAGCAGCTTGGAGCGGGACACCTACGAGCAGTACTTC. As protein: CASSLERDTYEQYF. Together with reference TRBV5-1 and TRBJ2-7, the CDR3 gives the full variable domain: KAGVTQTPRYLIKTRGQQVTLSCSPISGHRSVSWYQQTPGQGLQFLFEYFSETQRNKGNFPGRFSGRQFSNSRSEMNVSTLELGDSALYLCASSLERDTYEQYFGPGTRLTVT.

This clonotype was observed at least ten times. V is TRBV29-1 and J is TRBJ1-1; 7 positions match TRBD1. Per germline, CDR1 SQVTM and CDR2 ANQGSEA. The CDR3 totals 14 residues. J gave up 1 base and V 4 bases, and 6 bases lay outside the gene matches. Written as DNA, the CDR3 is TGCAGCGTTGGAACGGGACAGACGAACACTGAAGCTTTCTTT. This sequence encodes CSVGTGQTNTEAFF.

This clonotype was seen repeatedly, ten times or more. The chain joins TRBV24-1 to TRBJ2-3; a possible D gene is TRBD2 (5 bases). Germline V gives CDR1 KGHDR, CDR2 SFDVKD. The CDR3 is made up of 13 amino acids. The V and J ends lost 7 bases and 0 bases respectively, with 7 bases between them. CDR3 sequence reads: CATRAESTDTQYF. CDR3 DNA: TGTGCCACCAGAGCGGAGAGCACAGATACGCAGTATTTT.

The chain has TRBV7-2 and TRBJ1-4, with a weak D call TRBD1 (6 bases). Germline V lookup: CDR1 SGHTA, CDR2 FQGNSA. This CDR3 is 14 amino acids long. V lost 5 bases and J 7 bases, leaving 14 bases between the germline ends. For the CDR3, the DNA is TGTGCCAGCAGCGACGGGGGGGCGGGTGAAAAACTGTTTTTT. The encoded protein is CASSDGGAGEKLFF.

This clonotype was seen ten or more times. The gene calls are TRBV2 and TRBJ1-5, with D possibly TRBD1 on 6 matching bases. V dropped 0 bases and J dropped 7 bases, with 10 bases sitting between them. Germline V gene sequence: CDR1 SNHLY, CDR2 FYNNEI. The CDR3 contains 14 residues. Here the CDR3 DNA reads TGTGCCAGCAGTGAAGCGGGGGGCGGACAGCCCCAGCATTTT. Protein: CASSEAGGGQPQHF.

This clonotype was counted many times. The rearrangement links TRBV5-1 to TRBJ1-2; the match to TRBD1 covers 7 bases. Looked up from germline, CDR1 is SGHRS and CDR2 is YFSETQ. The trim removed 1 base at V and 6 bases at J, leaving 9 bases unmatched. This CDR3 contains 15 residues. CDR3 loop: CASSLRTGARDGYTF. CDR3 sequence (DNA): TGCGCCAGCAGCTTGCGTACAGGGGCTCGGGATGGCTACACCTTC.

As concerns this clonotype: One end of the junction fails to match germline, which may point to a read error. The V and J genes are TRBV9 and TRBJ2-3; 9 nucleotides line up with TRBD1. The length of the CDR3 is 14 residues. CDR1 SGDLS and CDR2 YYNGEE come from the germline V gene. The CDR3 region has the DNA TGTGCCCGCAGCATAACAGGGGGCGCAGATACGCAGTATTTT. Amino acids: CARSITGGADTQYF.

This clonotype was detected a few times. A much larger clonotype is one base distant, so this may be a read error. The rearrangement uses TRBV19 and TRBJ2-5; tentative D call: TRBD2 (5 bases). This CDR3 is built from 13 residues. The germline gives CDR1 LNHDA, CDR2 SQIVND (reference sequence). V was pared by 7 bases and J by 5 bases, with 14 bases between. DNA for the CDR3: TGTGCCAGTACCATGGAGAGAGGGGAGACCCAGTACTTC. It yields the protein CASTMERGETQYF. Full variable domain (remainder filled in from reference TRBV19 and TRBJ2-5): DGGITQSPKYLFRKEGQNVTLSCEQNLNHDAMYWYRQDPGQGLRLIYYSQIVNDFQKGDIAEGYSVSREKKESFPLTVTSAQKNPTAFYLCASTMERGETQYFGPGTRLLVL.

The chain is built from TRBV4-1 and TRBJ1-2; D is ambiguous. From germline, CDR1 is MGHRA and CDR2 YSYEKL. Trimming left V 0 bases short and J 1 base short, with 15 bases between. There are 17 residues in the CDR3. The CDR3 spells CASSQEGGRANNYGYTF. As DNA, the CDR3 is TGCGCCAGCAGCCAAGAAGGAGGTCGGGCCAATAACTATGGCTACACCTTC.

This clonotype was picked up many times. The chain carries TRBV29-1 and TRBJ1-1; weak D call: TRBD1 (5 bases). There are 13 residues in the CDR3. Germline values: CDR1 SQVTM, CDR2 ANQGSEA. V was cut by 4 bases and J by 0 bases, with 9 bases left in between. The CDR3 sequence: CSVAQGLNTEAFF. In DNA form, the CDR3 reads TGCAGCGTTGCCCAGGGCCTGAACACTGAAGCTTTCTTT.

The chain links TRBV4-3 to TRBJ1-2; D might be TRBD1 (5 bases). Trimming removed 1 base at V and 8 bases at J, with 8 bases between. The CDR3 extends over 12 amino acids. Germline assignment: CDR1 LGHNA and CDR2 YSLEER. The CDR3 loop reads CASSQGEGGYTF. CDR3 DNA sequence: TGCGCCAGCAGCCAAGGGGAGGGGGGCTACACCTTC.

The sample holds a few counts of this clonotype. In DNA form, the CDR3 reads TGTGCCAGCAGTATGTCGGGACTTAACTATGGCTACACCTTC. This gives the protein CASSMSGLNYGYTF. The V and J genes are TRBV12-3 or TRBV12-4 and TRBJ1-2; TRBD1 is a possible D gene (5 bases). This CDR3 has 14 residues. V shed 5 bases and J shed 1 base, with 11 bases lying between them.

A few counts support this clonotype. The rearrangement links TRBV9 to TRBJ2-6, with D possibly being TRBD1 (6 bases). Germline CDR1 SGDLS, CDR2 YYNGEE. The CDR3 contains 16 residues. V was trimmed by 4 bases and J by 4 bases, leaving 15 bases between them. The CDR3 reads CASSPQQGTGANVLTF. In DNA form, the CDR3 reads TGTGCCAGCAGCCCTCAGCAGGGGACCGGGGCCAACGTCCTGACTTTC.

Many counts were recorded for this clonotype. The chain uses TRBV24-1 and TRBJ2-5; D might be TRBD1 or TRBD2, each matching 5 bases. V was pared by 4 bases and J by 4 bases, with 12 bases between. This CDR3 contains 14 residues. Germline assignment: CDR1 KGHDR and CDR2 SFDVKD. This CDR3 is CATSDGDSGETQYF. In DNA, the CDR3 is TGTGCCACCAGTGACGGTGACAGCGGAGAGACCCAGTACTTC.

This clonotype was seen at least ten times. The J gene is TRBJ1-1, the V gene TRBV7-8; 7 bases align to TRBD1. The junction had 10 bases not matched to a gene; V was cut back by 8 bases and J by 7 bases. Looked up from germline, CDR1 is SGHVS and CDR2 is FQNEAQ. CDR3 length equals 13 residues. Here the CDR3 reads CASGQDLNGEAFF. CDR3 in DNA: TGTGCCAGCGGACAGGATCTGAACGGTGAAGCTTTCTTT.

The V and J genes are TRBV9 and TRBJ2-1; tentatively, D is TRBD1 (6 bases). Germline assignment: CDR1 SGDLS and CDR2 YYNGEE. This CDR3 comprises 12 residues. V lost 3 bases and J 9 bases, leaving 10 bases between the germline ends. The CDR3 nucleotides read TGTGCCAGCAGCGCCAGGGGAAGTGAGCAGTTCTTC. Its translation is CASSARGSEQFF. The variable domain in full, with the rest retrieved from reference TRBV9 and TRBJ2-1, is DSGVTQTPKHLITATGQRVTLRCSPRSGDLSVYWYQQSLDQGLQFLIQYYNGEERAKGNILERFSAQQFPDLHSELNLSSLELGDSALYFCASSARGSEQFFGPGTRLTVL.

The chain employs TRBV6-1 and TRBJ1-1, with 9 bases matching TRBD1. Trimming at V came to 7 bases and at J to 1 base, leaving 7 bases not matched to a gene. There are 15 residues in the CDR3. Germline V lookup: CDR1 MNHNS, CDR2 SASEGT. CDR3 sequence (DNA): TGTGCCAGCACCACCGGGACAGGGTGGAACACTGAAGCTTTCTTT. This gives the protein CASTTGTGWNTEAFF.

The V gene is TRBV20-1, the J gene TRBJ1-1; D is undetermined. Germline V gene data show CDR1 as DFQATT and CDR2 as SNEGSKA (reference sequence). The CDR3 totals 13 residues. V gave up 3 bases and J gave up 1 base, with 9 bases separating them. The DNA of the CDR3 is TGCAGTGCTAGGGTTTCGGCGAACACTGAAGCTTTCTTT. Protein: CSARVSANTEAFF.

This clonotype was detected a few times. This sequence joins TRBV30 and TRBJ1-5, with 8 bases identical to TRBD1. The V gene end was trimmed by 0 bases and the J gene end by 1 base; junction bases not matched to a gene: 5. CDR1 is GTSNPN and CDR2 is SVGIG in the germline V gene (reference sequence). The CDR3 totals 16 residues. The CDR3 is CAWSVQGGISNQPQHF. The CDR3 DNA reads TGTGCCTGGAGTGTACAGGGGGGGATAAGCAATCAGCCCCAGCATTTT.

V gene TRBV19 combines with J gene TRBJ1-4, with D unresolved. V was pared by 3 bases and J by 6 bases, with 8 bases between. The germline V gene encodes CDR1 LNHDA and CDR2 SQIVND (reference sequence). This CDR3 region has 13 residues. The DNA for the CDR3 is TGTGCCAGTAGTATTTTCATCGATGAAAAACTGTTTTTT. It codes for CASSIFIDEKLFF.

This clonotype was recorded at least ten times. The V and J genes are TRBV20-1 and TRBJ1-6; D unclear. Looked up from germline, CDR1 is DFQATT and CDR2 is SNEGSKA (reference sequence). V lost 1 base and J lost 10, with 14 bases in between. The CDR3 sequence is 14 residues long. This chain's CDR3 is CSARGSSARSPLHF. The CDR3 DNA follows: TGCAGTGCTAGAGGTTCGTCGGCCCGGTCACCCCTCCACTTT.

This sequence joins TRBV30 and TRBJ1-2; tentatively, D is TRBD1 (6 bases). Trimming left V 2 bases short and J 7 bases short, with 14 bases between. The CDR3 runs to 13 residues. CDR1 is GTSNPN, CDR2 SVGIG, per germline (reference sequence). For the CDR3, the DNA is TGTGCCTGGAGTCCCTCAGGGGTAGGTGGCTACACCTTC. Protein product: CAWSPSGVGGYTF. Drawing the rest from reference TRBV30 and TRBJ1-2, the complete variable domain is SQTIHQWPATLVQPVGSPLSLECTVEGTSNPNLYWYRQAAGRGLQLLFYSVGIGQISSEVPQNLSASRPQDRQFILSSKKLLLSDSGFYLCAWSPSGVGGYTFGSGTRLTVV.

This clonotype has a count of ten or more. The chain recombines TRBV19 with TRBJ1-2, with unresolved D. V lost 10 bases to trimming and J lost 2 bases, with 11 bases between them. From germline, CDR1 is LNHDA and CDR2 SQIVND (reference sequence). This CDR3 is 12 amino acids long. CDR3 DNA sequence: TGTGCCACCCACACAGTAAACTATGGCTACACCTTC. Residues: CATHTVNYGYTF.

At least ten counts were recorded for this clonotype. The chain joins TRBV3-1 to TRBJ1-2; a possible D gene is TRBD1 (5 bases). The germline V gene has CDR1 LGHDT and CDR2 YNNKEL (reference sequence). The CDR3 is 14 residues long. Trimming took off 1 base at V and 2 bases at J, with 8 bases between the two ends. The CDR3 here is CASSQAGTNYGYTF. CDR3 coding DNA: TGTGCCAGCAGCCAAGCAGGGACCAACTATGGCTACACCTTC.

The chain joins TRBV2 to TRBJ1-4; no clear D gene. The CDR3 consists of 9 residues. V lost 6 bases, J lost 16 bases, and 9 bases lay in between. The germline CDR1 and CDR2 sequences are SNHLY and FYNNEI. The CDR3, as DNA: TGTGCCAGCAGCGAAAAAGGGTTTTTT. The encoded protein is CASSEKGFF. The whole variable domain, remainder taken from reference TRBV2 and TRBJ1-4, is EPEVTQTPSHQVTQMGQEVILRCVPISNHLYFYWYRQILGQKVEFLVSFYNNEISEKSEIFDDQFSVERPDGSNFTLKIRSTKLEDSAMYFCASSEKGFFGSGTQLSVL.

V usage is TRBV10-3 and J usage is TRBJ2-7, with 8 bases that match TRBD2. This CDR3 region has 13 residues. The V segment lost 7 bases and the J segment 5 bases; nucleotides outside the gene matches: 7. CDR1 and CDR2 from the germline V gene are ENHRY and SYGVKD. CDR3 bases: TGTGCCATCACTACCGGGACTAGACACGAGCAGTACTTC. Translation gives CAITTGTRHEQYF.

The chain couples TRBV19 to TRBJ2-7, with 9 positions matching TRBD1. Germline V gene data show CDR1 as LNHDA and CDR2 as SQIVND (reference sequence). The ends lost 2 bases at V and 0 bases at J; junction bases unmatched: 11. The CDR3 extends over 18 amino acids. The DNA for the CDR3 is TGTGCCAGTAGTATAAGGTTTTCCGGGACAGGGAACTCCTACGAGCAGTACTTC. Amino acid sequence: CASSIRFSGTGNSYEQYF.